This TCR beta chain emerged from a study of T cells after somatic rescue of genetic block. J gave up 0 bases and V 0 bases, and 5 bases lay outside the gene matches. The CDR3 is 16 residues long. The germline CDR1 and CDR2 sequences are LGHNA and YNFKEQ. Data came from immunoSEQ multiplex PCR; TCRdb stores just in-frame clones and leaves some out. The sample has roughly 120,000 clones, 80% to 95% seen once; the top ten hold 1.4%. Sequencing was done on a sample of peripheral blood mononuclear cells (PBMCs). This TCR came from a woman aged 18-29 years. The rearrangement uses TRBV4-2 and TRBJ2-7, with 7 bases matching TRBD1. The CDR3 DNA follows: TGTGCCAGCAGCCAAGATTGGGCAGGGGGCTCCTACGAGCAGTACTTC. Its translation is CASSQDWAGGSYEQYF.